This entry lists 21 T cell receptor beta chains sequenced from one sample in a study. In TCRdb, the 5' RACE reads were re-called with MiXCR into one record per CDR3 protein. The data show more than 4,500 distinct CDR3 sequences, with around 60% seen just once and 12% held by the top ten. The source material was naive CD4+ T cells sorted from blood. Subset reported: naive CD4+ T cells, CD4+CD45RA+CD25-. These receptors all come from a female donor with breast cancer.

The sample holds a few counts of this clonotype. CDR3 DNA: TGTGCCAGCAGCTTAACCTGGGGAGAAGGCACAGATACGCAGTATTTT. Encoded protein: CASSLTWGEGTDTQYF. The chain combines TRBV7-3 with TRBJ2-3; D might be TRBD2 (5 bases). Germline V gene lookup returns CDR1 SGHTA and CDR2 FQGTGA. The CDR3 has 16 residues. Trimming cost V 0 bases and J 1 base, with 11 bases left between them.

Points on this clonotype: A read error is likely, as this CDR3 ends without the conserved phenylalanine or tryptophan. This chain joins TRBV29-1 and TRBJ2-5; 9 bases line up with TRBD1. The V segment lost 4 bases and the J segment 5 bases; nucleotides outside the gene matches: 8. Looked up from germline, CDR1 is SQVTM and CDR2 is ANQGSEA. The CDR3 is 14 residues long. As DNA, the CDR3 is TGCAGCGTTGGAACAGGGGGCTCGGGGGAGACCCAGTACCTC. This sequence encodes CSVGTGGSGETQYL.

The table lists this clonotype with a few counts. One end of the junction varies from germline; a read error may be responsible. V usage is TRBV7-9 and J usage is TRBJ1-1, with D unclear. The CDR3 covers 14 residues. CDR1 is SEHNR and CDR2 is FQNEAQ in the germline V gene (reference sequence). CDR3 amino acids: CVSSGRRENTEAFF. The DNA for the CDR3 is TGTGTCAGCAGCGGGAGGAGGGAAAACACTGAAGCTTTCTTT.

Notes on this clonotype: The CDR3 does not end in the conserved phenylalanine or tryptophan, so this is likely a read error. V gene TRBV10-3 combines with J gene TRBJ2-7, with 7 nucleotides matching TRBD2. The length of the CDR3 is 15 residues. J was trimmed by 0 bases and V by 8 bases; bases with no gene match: 10. CDR1 and CDR2 from the germline V gene are ENHRY and SYGVKD. The chain's CDR3 is CAIGGWLAASYEQYL. CDR3 coding DNA: TGTGCCATCGGCGGATGGCTAGCGGCCTCCTACGAGCAGTACCTC.

This clonotype was seen only once. The chain links TRBV4-1 to TRBJ2-2; D gene ambiguous. Trimming pared 1 base from V and 0 bases from J, leaving 9 bases between. Per germline, CDR1 MGHRA and CDR2 YSYEKL. The CDR3 consists of 16 residues. In DNA form, the CDR3 reads TGCGCCAGCAGCCAAGCCCGACCTCCGAACACCGGGGAGCTGTTTTTT. This gives the protein CASSQARPPNTGELFF.

The rearrangement links TRBV7-8 to TRBJ2-7; D unresolved. Germline CDR1 and CDR2: SGHVS and FQNEAQ. CDR3 length: 11 amino acids. Trimming took 1 base from V and 3 from J, leaving 1 base between them. Written as DNA, the CDR3 is TGTGCCAGCAGCTTAGTCTACGAGCAGTACTTC. Translating it yields CASSLVYEQYF.

This chain links TRBV12-3 or TRBV12-4 with TRBJ1-2, with D unresolved. V gave up 5 bases and J gave up 4 bases, with 11 bases separating them. CDR3 length: 13 residues. CDR3 DNA: TGTGCCAGCAGTCCCACCTCCGGCTATGGCTACACCTTC. Protein sequence: CASSPTSGYGYTF.

The chain carries TRBV7-2 and TRBJ2-5; the D gene is possibly TRBD1 (6 bases). The germline V gene has CDR1 SGHTA and CDR2 FQGNSA. The CDR3 runs 14 residues. With 6 bases removed from V and 2 bases from J, the gap between germline ends came to 13 bases. The DNA of the CDR3 is TGTGCCAGCAGTTCTTGGGGGCAACAAGAGACCCAGTACTTC. This translates into CASSSWGQQETQYF.

The chain employs TRBV4-3 and TRBJ1-2; 7 bases line up with TRBD1. Germline V CDR1 and CDR2: LGHNA, YSLEER. There are 16 residues in the CDR3. Trimming took 3 bases from V and 0 from J; bases not matched to a gene: 7. The CDR3 DNA is TGCGCCAGCAGCCAGGAAGACAGGGCGGCTAACTATGGCTACACCTTC. Translating it yields CASSQEDRAANYGYTF.

V gene TRBV5-1 combines with J gene TRBJ2-1; TRBD2 might be the D (5 bases). Germline V gives CDR1 SGHRS, CDR2 YFSETQ. V lost 4 bases and J lost 6, with 14 bases in between. The CDR3 covers 14 residues. The DNA for the CDR3 is TGCGCCAGCAGCCGGACTTCCACCCCCAATGAGCAGTTCTTC. Encoded protein: CASSRTSTPNEQFF.

The chain combines TRBV18 with TRBJ1-6; 7 bases align to TRBD1. The CDR3 covers 15 residues. Germline-derived CDR1 and CDR2 are KGHSH and LQKENI. V was pared by 3 bases and J by 7 bases, with 6 bases of the junction left unmatched. CDR3 protein: CASSPVGQVNSPLHF. CDR3 DNA: TGTGCCAGCTCACCTGTCGGACAGGTGAATTCACCCCTCCACTTT.

The rearrangement joins TRBV29-1 to TRBJ1-2, with D hard to call. The V gene's germline CDR1 is SQVTM and CDR2 ANQGSEA. There are 12 residues in the CDR3. The CDR3 nucleotides read TGCAGAAAACCCGGGGATAACTATGGCTACACCTTC. Translation: CRKPGDNYGYTF.

Comments on this clonotype: The junction differs from germline at one of its ends, possibly a read error. The chain combines TRBV7-9 with TRBJ2-7; the match to TRBD1 covers 8 bases. From germline, CDR1 is SEHNR and CDR2 FQNEAQ (reference sequence). This CDR3 has 15 residues. As DNA, the CDR3 is TGTGCCAGCAGCCTAAGACAGGGGTTCTCCTACGAGCGGTACTTC. Its protein is CASSLRQGFSYERYF.

Concerning this clonotype itself: At one of its ends the junction is not consistent with the germline gene, which may arise from a read error. This chain connects TRBV20-1 to TRBJ1-1, with D hard to call. CDR1 is DFQATT, CDR2 SNEGSKA, per germline (reference sequence). CDR3 length: 13 residues. CDR3 residues: CSAHNQVNTEAFF. In nucleotides, the CDR3 is TGCAGTGCTCATAATCAGGTGAACACTGAGGCTTTCTTT.

This clonotype came up a few times. This sequence joins TRBV20-1 and TRBJ2-5; possibly TRBD1 for D (6 bases). Trimming stripped 0 bases from V and 5 bases from J, with 19 bases between. The CDR3 consists of 16 residues. CDR1 DFQATT and CDR2 SNEGSKA come from the germline V gene (reference sequence). The DNA of the CDR3 is TGCAGTGCTAGAGATCCGGCAGGGGAGAATTGGGAGACCCAGTACTTC. Encoded protein: CSARDPAGENWETQYF.

The chain links TRBV12-3 or TRBV12-4 to TRBJ2-5; D gene ambiguous. CDR3 length: 12 amino acids. V gave up 6 bases and J gave up 3 bases, with 8 bases separating them. DNA for the CDR3: TGTGCCAGCAGCAAACAAGAAGAGACCCAGTACTTC. Its protein is CASSKQEETQYF.

This rearrangement joins TRBV12-3 or TRBV12-4 to TRBJ2-3; TRBD1 matches at 9 bases. The CDR3 covers 11 residues. In DNA form, the CDR3 reads TGTGCTATCGACAGGGGGGGCACGCAGTATTTT. Its translation: CAIDRGGTQYF.

This clonotype was counted a single time. The chain uses TRBV20-1 and TRBJ2-1; TRBD2 agrees at 9 bases. CDR3 size: 14 residues. V lost 2 bases to trimming and J lost 5 bases; unmatched junction nucleotides: 4. Germline values: CDR1 DFQATT, CDR2 SNEGSKA (reference sequence). Here the CDR3 DNA reads TGCAGTGCTAGATCTAGCGGGATCAACAATGAGCAGTTCTTC. This codes for CSARSSGINNEQFF.

In this sample, this clonotype turned up once. The chain uses TRBV19 and TRBJ1-5, with 8 nucleotides matching TRBD1. V lost 7 bases and J lost 7; bases outside the gene matches: 6. This CDR3 region has 13 residues. The V gene's germline CDR1 is LNHDA and CDR2 SQIVND (reference sequence). The CDR3 DNA reads TGTGCCAGTATGGCAGGGGGCTACCAGCCCCAGCATTTT. Translating it yields CASMAGGYQPQHF. Together with reference TRBV19 and TRBJ1-5, the CDR3 gives the full variable domain: DGGITQSPKYLFRKEGQNVTLSCEQNLNHDAMYWYRQDPGQGLRLIYYSQIVNDFQKGDIAEGYSVSREKKESFPLTVTSAQKNPTAFYLCASMAGGYQPQHFGDGTRLSIL.

This chain's CDR3 is CASRTRDRAYEQYV. The CDR3 nucleotides are TGTGCCAGCAGAACCCGGGACAGGGCCTACGAGCAGTACGTC. The chain joins TRBV6-2 or TRBV6-3 to TRBJ2-7; 9 bases match TRBD1. The CDR3 has 14 amino acids. Trimming removed 6 bases from V and 2 bases from J; junction bases left unmatched: 5. Germline V gene sequence: CDR1 MNHEY, CDR2 SVGEGT.

V is TRBV25-1 and J is TRBJ1-5; TRBD1 agrees at 8 bases. The CDR3 contains 14 residues. The trim removed 6 bases at V and 3 bases at J, leaving 4 bases unmatched. The germline V gene has CDR1 MGHDK and CDR2 SYGVNS. CDR3 nucleotide sequence: TGTGCCAGCAGAGGGACAGGATACAATCAGCCCCAGCATTTT. Its translation: CASRGTGYNQPQHF.